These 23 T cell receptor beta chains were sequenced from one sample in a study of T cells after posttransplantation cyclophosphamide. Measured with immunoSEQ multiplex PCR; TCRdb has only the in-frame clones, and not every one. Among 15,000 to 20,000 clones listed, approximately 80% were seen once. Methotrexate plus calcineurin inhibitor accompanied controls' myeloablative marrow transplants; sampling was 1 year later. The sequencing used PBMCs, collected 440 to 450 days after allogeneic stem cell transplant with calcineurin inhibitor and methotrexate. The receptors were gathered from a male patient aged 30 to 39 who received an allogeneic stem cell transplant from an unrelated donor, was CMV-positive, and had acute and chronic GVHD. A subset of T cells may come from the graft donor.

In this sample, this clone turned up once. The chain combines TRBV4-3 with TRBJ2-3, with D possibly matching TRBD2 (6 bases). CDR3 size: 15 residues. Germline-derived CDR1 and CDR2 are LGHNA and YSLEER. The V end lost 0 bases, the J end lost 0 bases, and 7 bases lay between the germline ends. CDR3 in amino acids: CASSQDAGSTDTQYF. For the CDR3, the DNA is TGCGCCAGCAGCCAAGATGCGGGGAGCACAGATACGCAGTATTTT.

CDR3 sequence: CASSLTGSEAPNYGYTF. The CDR3 region has the DNA TGTGCCAGTAGTCTCACTGGGTCTGAGGCCCCTAACTATGGCTACACCTTC. The chain employs TRBV19 and TRBJ1-2; D not resolved. V shed 5 bases and J shed 0 bases, with 19 bases lying between them. CDR3 length equals 17 residues. Germline-derived CDR1 and CDR2 are LNHDA and SQIVND (reference sequence). Together with reference TRBV19 and TRBJ1-2, the CDR3 gives the full variable domain: DGGITQSPKYLFRKEGQNVTLSCEQNLNHDAMYWYRQDPGQGLRLIYYSQIVNDFQKGDIAEGYSVSREKKESFPLTVTSAQKNPTAFYLCASSLTGSEAPNYGYTFGSGTRLTVV.

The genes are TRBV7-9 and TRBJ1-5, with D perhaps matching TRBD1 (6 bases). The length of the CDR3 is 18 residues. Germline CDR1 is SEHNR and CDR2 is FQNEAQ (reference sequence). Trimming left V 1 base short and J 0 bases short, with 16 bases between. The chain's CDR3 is CASSLEDSTFYSNQPQHF. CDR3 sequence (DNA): TGTGCCAGCAGCTTAGAGGACAGTACATTCTATAGCAATCAGCCCCAGCATTTT.

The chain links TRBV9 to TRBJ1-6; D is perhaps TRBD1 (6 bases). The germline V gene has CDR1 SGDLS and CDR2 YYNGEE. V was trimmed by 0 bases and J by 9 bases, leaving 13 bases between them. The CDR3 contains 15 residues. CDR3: CASSVEGVIGSPLHF. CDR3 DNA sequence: TGTGCCAGCAGCGTAGAGGGGGTAATCGGTTCACCCCTCCACTTT. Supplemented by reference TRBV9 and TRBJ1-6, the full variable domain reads DSGVTQTPKHLITATGQRVTLRCSPRSGDLSVYWYQQSLDQGLQFLIQYYNGEERAKGNILERFSAQQFPDLHSELNLSSLELGDSALYFCASSVEGVIGSPLHFGNGTRLTVT.

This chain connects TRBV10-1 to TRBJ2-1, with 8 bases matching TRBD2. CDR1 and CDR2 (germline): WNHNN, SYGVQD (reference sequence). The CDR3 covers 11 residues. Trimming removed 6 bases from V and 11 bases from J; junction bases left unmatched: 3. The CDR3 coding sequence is TGCGCCAGCAGACTAGCGGAGAAGCAGTTCTTC. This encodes CASRLAEKQFF.

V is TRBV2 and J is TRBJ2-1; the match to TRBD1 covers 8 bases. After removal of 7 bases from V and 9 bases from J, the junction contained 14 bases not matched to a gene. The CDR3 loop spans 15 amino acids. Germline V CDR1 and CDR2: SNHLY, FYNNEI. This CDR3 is CASTPPGDRGGEQFF. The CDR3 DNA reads TGTGCCAGCACCCCCCCGGGAGACAGGGGTGGTGAGCAGTTCTTC.

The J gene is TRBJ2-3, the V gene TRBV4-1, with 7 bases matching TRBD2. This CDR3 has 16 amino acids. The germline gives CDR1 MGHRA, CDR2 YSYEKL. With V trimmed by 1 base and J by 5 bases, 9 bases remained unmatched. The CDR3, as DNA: TGCGCCAGCAGCCAAGGGGAGGGTACGGCGGGAGATACGCAGTATTTT. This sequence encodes CASSQGEGTAGDTQYF.

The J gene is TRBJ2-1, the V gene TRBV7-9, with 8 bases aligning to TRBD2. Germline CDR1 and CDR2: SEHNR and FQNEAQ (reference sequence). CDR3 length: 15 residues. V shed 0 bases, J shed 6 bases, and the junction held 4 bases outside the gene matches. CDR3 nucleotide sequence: TGTGCCAGCAGCTTAGCATTGGGGACTAGCAATGAGCAGTTCTTC. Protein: CASSLALGTSNEQFF.

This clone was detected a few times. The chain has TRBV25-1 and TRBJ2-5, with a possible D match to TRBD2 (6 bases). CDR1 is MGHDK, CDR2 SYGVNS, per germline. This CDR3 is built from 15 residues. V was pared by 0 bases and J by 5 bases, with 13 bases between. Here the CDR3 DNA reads TGTGCCAGCAGTGAATATACTAGCTCCCGGGAGACCCAGTACTTC. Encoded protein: CASSEYTSSRETQYF. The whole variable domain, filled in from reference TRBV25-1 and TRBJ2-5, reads EADIYQTPRYLVIGTGKKITLECSQTMGHDKMYWYQQDPGMELHLIHYSYGVNSTEKGDLSSESTVSRIRTEHFPLTLESARPSHTSQYLCASSEYTSSRETQYFGPGTRLLVL.

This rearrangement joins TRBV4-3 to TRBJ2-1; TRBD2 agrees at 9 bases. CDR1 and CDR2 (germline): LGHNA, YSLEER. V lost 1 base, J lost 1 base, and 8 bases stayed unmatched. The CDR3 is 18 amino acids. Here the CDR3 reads CASSQALSAGGSYNEQFF. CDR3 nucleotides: TGCGCCAGCAGCCAAGCTTTGTCGGCGGGGGGGTCCTACAATGAGCAGTTCTTC.

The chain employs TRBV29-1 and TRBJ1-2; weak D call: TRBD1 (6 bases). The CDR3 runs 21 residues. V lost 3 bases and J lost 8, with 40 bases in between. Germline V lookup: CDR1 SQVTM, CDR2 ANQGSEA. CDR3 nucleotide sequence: TGCAGCGTTGAGCGGAATCCTCCCGTGGGCTCCGGGACATCCCCCTCTGGAGGCTACACCTTC. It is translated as CSVERNPPVGSGTSPSGGYTF.

The CDR3 is CAWWGERELFF. The CDR3 bases are TGTGCCTGGTGGGGGGAGAGGGAGCTGTTTTTT. The gene calls are TRBV30 and TRBJ2-2; TRBD2 is a possible D gene (6 bases). The V gene's germline CDR1 is GTSNPN and CDR2 SVGIG (reference sequence). The CDR3 is made up of 11 amino acids. V lost 5 bases to trimming and J lost 9 bases, with 10 bases between them.

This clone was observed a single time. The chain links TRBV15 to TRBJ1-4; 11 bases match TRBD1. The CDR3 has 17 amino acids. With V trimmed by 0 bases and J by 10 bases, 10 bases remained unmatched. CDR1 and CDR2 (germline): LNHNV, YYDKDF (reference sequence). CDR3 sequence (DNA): TGTGCCACCAGCAGAGATCTCGGGACAGGGGGTTTCGGAAAACTGTTTTTT. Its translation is CATSRDLGTGGFGKLFF. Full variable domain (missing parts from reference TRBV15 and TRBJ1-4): DAMVIQNPRYQVTQFGKPVTLSCSQTLNHNVMYWYQQKSSQAPKLLFHYYDKDFNNEADTPDNFQSRRPNTSFCFLDIRSPGLGDTAMYLCATSRDLGTGGFGKLFFGSGTQLSVL.

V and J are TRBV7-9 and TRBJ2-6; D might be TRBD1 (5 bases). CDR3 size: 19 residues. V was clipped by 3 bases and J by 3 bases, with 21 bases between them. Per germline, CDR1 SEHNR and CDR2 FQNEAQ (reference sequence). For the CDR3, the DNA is TGTGCCAGCAGCTTTAAAAGCGCACAGGTCTTGGGTGGGGCCAACGTCCTGACTTTC. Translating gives CASSFKSAQVLGGANVLTF. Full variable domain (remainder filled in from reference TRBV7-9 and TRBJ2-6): DTGVSQNPRHKITKRGQNVTFRCDPISEHNRLYWYRQTLGQGPEFLTYFQNEAQLEKSRLLSDRFSAERPKGSFSTLEIQRTEQGDSAMYLCASSFKSAQVLGGANVLTFGAGSRLTVL.

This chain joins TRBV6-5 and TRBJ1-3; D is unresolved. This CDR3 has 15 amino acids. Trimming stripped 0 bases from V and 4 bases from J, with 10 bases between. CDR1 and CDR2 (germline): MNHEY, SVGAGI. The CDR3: CASSYSVATGNTIYF. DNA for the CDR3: TGTGCCAGCAGTTACTCGGTCGCCACAGGAAACACCATATATTTT.

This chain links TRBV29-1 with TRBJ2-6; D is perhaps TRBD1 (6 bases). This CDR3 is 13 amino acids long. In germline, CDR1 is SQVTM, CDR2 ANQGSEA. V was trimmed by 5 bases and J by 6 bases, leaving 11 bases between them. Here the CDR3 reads CSVWGLEANVLTF. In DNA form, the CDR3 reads TGCAGCGTTTGGGGGCTTGAGGCCAACGTCCTGACTTTC.

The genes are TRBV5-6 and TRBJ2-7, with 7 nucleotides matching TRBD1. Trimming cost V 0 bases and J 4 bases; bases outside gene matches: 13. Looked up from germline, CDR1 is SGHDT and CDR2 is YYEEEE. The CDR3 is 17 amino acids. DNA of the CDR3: TGTGCCAGCAGCTTGGAGTTGACAGGGTCGGGAACTTACGAGCAGTACTTC. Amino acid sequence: CASSLELTGSGTYEQYF.

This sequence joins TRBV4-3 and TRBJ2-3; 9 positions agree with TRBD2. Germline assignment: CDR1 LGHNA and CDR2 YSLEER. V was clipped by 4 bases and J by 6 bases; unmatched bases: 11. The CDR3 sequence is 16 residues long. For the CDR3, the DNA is TGCGCCAGCAGCCGGACTAGCGACTCCTTCGAGGATACGCAGTATTTT. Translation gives CASSRTSDSFEDTQYF.

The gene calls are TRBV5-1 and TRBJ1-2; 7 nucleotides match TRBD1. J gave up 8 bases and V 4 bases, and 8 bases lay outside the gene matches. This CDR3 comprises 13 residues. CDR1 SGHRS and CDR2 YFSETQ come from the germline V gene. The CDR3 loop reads CASSPTGEQGYTF. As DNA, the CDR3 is TGCGCCAGCAGCCCAACAGGGGAGCAAGGCTACACCTTC.

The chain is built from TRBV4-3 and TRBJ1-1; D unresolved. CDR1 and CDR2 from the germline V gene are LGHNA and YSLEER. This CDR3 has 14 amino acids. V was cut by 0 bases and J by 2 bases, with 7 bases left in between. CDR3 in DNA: TGCGCCAGCAGCCAAGATACCAGTAACACTGAAGCTTTCTTT. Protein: CASSQDTSNTEAFF.

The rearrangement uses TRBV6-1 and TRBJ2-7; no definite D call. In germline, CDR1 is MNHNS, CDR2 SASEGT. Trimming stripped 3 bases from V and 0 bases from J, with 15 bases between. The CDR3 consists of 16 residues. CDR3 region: CASSDRQLVDSYEQYF. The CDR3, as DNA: TGTGCCAGCAGTGATCGACAACTTGTGGACTCCTACGAGCAGTACTTC.

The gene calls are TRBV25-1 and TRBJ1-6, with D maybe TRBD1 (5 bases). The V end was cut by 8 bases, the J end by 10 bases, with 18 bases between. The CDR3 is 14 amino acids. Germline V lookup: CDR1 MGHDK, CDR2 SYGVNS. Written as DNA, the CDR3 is TGTGCCAGCGCGGGACCGGCGAAGGGGTCACCCCTCCACTTT. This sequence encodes CASAGPAKGSPLHF.

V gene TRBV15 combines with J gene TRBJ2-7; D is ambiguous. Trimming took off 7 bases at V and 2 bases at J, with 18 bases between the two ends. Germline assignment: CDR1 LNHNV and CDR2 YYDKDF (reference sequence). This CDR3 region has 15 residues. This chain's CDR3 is CATTKTRSETYEQYF. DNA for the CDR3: TGTGCCACCACCAAAACACGCAGCGAAACCTACGAGCAGTACTTC.